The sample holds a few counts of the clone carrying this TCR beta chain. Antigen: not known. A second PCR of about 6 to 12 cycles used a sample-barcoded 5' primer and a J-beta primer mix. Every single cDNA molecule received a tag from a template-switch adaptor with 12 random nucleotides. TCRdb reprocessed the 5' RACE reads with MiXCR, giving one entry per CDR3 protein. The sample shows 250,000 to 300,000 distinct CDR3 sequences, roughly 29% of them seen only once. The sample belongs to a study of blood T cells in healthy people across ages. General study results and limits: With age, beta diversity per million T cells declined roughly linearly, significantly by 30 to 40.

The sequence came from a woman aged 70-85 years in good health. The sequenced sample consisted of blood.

CDR3 nucleotides: TGTGCCAGCAGTTACTCGGGACAGTACAATCAGCCCCAGCATTTT. It is translated as CASSYSGQYNQPQHF. The V call is TRBV6-5, the J call TRBJ1-5, with 7 nucleotides matching TRBD1. The CDR3 totals 15 residues. Losses at the gene ends were 0 bases for V and 3 bases for J; bases not matched to a gene: 2. Germline V lookup: CDR1 MNHEY, CDR2 SVGAGI.